The 15 T cell receptor beta chains listed next were all sequenced from one sample in a study of blood T cell repertoires in COVID-19. Produced via immunoSEQ multiplex PCR; TCRdb's table is partial and in-frame only. The sample includes 400,000 to 450,000 clones, around 89% of them seen just once. What was sequenced was peripheral blood. The source is a woman aged 40 to 50 with COVID-19, enrolled during active disease.

This clone was seen only once. The chain couples TRBV28 to TRBJ1-3, with 7 positions matching TRBD1. With 5 bases clipped from V and 0 bases from J, the junction kept 7 bases outside the gene matches. Germline loops: CDR1 MDHEN, CDR2 SYDVKM. The CDR3 extends over 16 amino acids. CDR3 sequence (DNA): TGTGCCAGCAGTGTGACAGGGTCCGTCTCTGGAAACACCATATATTTT. Residues: CASSVTGSVSGNTIYF.

This chain uses TRBV12-5 with TRBJ2-1; maybe TRBD1 (6 bases). Looked up from germline, CDR1 is LGHNT and CDR2 is FRNRAP. Trimming stripped 0 bases from V and 4 bases from J, with 10 bases between. This CDR3 has 15 amino acids. The CDR3 loop reads CASGLVRGQYNEQFF. As DNA, the CDR3 is TGTGCTAGTGGTTTGGTACGAGGACAGTACAATGAGCAGTTCTTC.

The chain recombines TRBV18 with TRBJ1-2; 10 bases line up with TRBD1. Germline lookup yields CDR1 KGHSH and CDR2 LQKENI. The CDR3 runs to 16 residues. With 1 base clipped from V and 6 bases from J, the junction kept 8 bases outside the gene matches. The CDR3 spells CASSPRQGALSNGYTF. CDR3 nucleotides: TGTGCCAGCTCACCACGACAGGGGGCGCTTTCGAATGGCTACACCTTC.

The genes are TRBV6-6 and TRBJ1-2; 9 nucleotides line up with TRBD1. There are 15 residues in the CDR3. In germline, CDR1 is MNHNY, CDR2 SVGAGI (reference sequence). V shed 6 bases and J 7 bases; nucleotides not matched to a gene: 12. This CDR3 is CASSRGFGTGFGYTF. In nucleotides, the CDR3 is TGTGCCAGCAGCCGGGGGTTCGGGACAGGGTTTGGCTACACCTTC.

The chain recombines TRBV5-1 with TRBJ2-3; 7 bases are a match to TRBD1. The germline V gene encodes CDR1 SGHRS and CDR2 YFSETQ. This CDR3 spans 14 amino acids. V trimming: 0 bases; J trimming: 2 bases; junction bases outside the gene matches: 0. The CDR3 here is CASSLEGATDTQYF. CDR3 sequence (DNA): TGCGCCAGCAGCTTGGAGGGGGCCACAGATACGCAGTATTTT.

On this clone itself: The sample has other DNA sequences that encode this CDR3 too. The gene calls are TRBV5-1 and TRBJ1-4, with a possible D match to TRBD1 (5 bases). The CDR3 totals 15 residues. Deletions cut 4 bases from V and 3 bases from J, with 13 bases between. The germline CDR1 and CDR2 sequences are SGHRS and YFSETQ. CDR3: CASSPGTGPNEKLFF. The CDR3 coding sequence is TGCGCCAGCAGCCCGGGGACTGGTCCTAATGAAAAACTGTTTTTT.

This clone came up once. V and J are TRBV5-1 and TRBJ2-7; TRBD1 agrees at 7 bases. CDR1 is SGHRS, CDR2 YFSETQ, per germline. The ends lost 1 base at V and 3 bases at J; junction bases unmatched: 7. CDR3 length equals 15 residues. In DNA, the CDR3 is TGCGCCAGCAGCTTGTTACAGGGGCTGGGCTACGAGCAGTACTTC. Its translation: CASSLLQGLGYEQYF.

The gene calls are TRBV27 and TRBJ2-7; possibly TRBD2 for D (6 bases). The CDR3 is made up of 15 amino acids. V was clipped by 2 bases and J by 0 bases, with 11 bases between them. Germline lookup yields CDR1 MNHEY and CDR2 SMNVEV (reference sequence). The CDR3 sequence: CASSLAGYSSYEQYF. The CDR3 DNA sequence: TGTGCCAGCAGTTTAGCGGGGTACAGCTCCTACGAGCAGTACTTC.

This clone has just one count. The J gene is TRBJ1-5, the V gene TRBV10-2; D call uncertain. CDR1 is WSHSY, CDR2 SAAADI, per germline. V was cut by 6 bases and J by 0 bases, with 9 bases left in between. The CDR3 totals 14 residues. In DNA form, the CDR3 reads TGCGCCAGCAGCGGGGTTTATAGCAATCAGCCCCAGCATTTT. It translates to CASSGVYSNQPQHF.

The V and J genes are TRBV12-3 or TRBV12-4 and TRBJ2-3; D possibly corresponds to TRBD2 (6 bases). The V end was cut by 6 bases, the J end by 12 bases, with 13 bases between. The CDR3 extends over 11 amino acids. The CDR3 DNA reads as TGTGCCAGCAGCTTGGGACTCGCACAGTATTTT. It translates to CASSLGLAQYF.

V and J are TRBV6-1 and TRBJ1-4, with TRBD1 matching 9 bases. CDR1 and CDR2 (germline): MNHNS, SASEGT. J gave up 0 bases and V 2 bases, and 7 bases lay outside the gene matches. The CDR3 covers 18 residues. The CDR3 DNA sequence: TGTGCCAGCAGTGAATTAAGAACAGGGGGCACAACTAATGAAAAACTGTTTTTT. Its protein product is CASSELRTGGTTNEKLFF.

The genes are TRBV4-1 and TRBJ1-2, with a possible D match to TRBD1 (6 bases). Trimming removed 4 bases from V and 2 bases from J, with 17 bases in between. The CDR3 has 16 residues. CDR1 is MGHRA, CDR2 YSYEKL, per germline. The CDR3 DNA reads TGCGCCAGCAGCCCCCTTACTGGGACAAGCAACTATGGCTACACCTTC. It specifies CASSPLTGTSNYGYTF.

The CDR3 sequence is CASSPTGGNQPQHF. CDR3 nucleotides: TGTGCCAGCAGCCCGACAGGGGGCAATCAGCCCCAGCATTTT. The chain links TRBV9 to TRBJ1-5, with 8 bases matching TRBD1. This CDR3 spans 14 amino acids. Trimming removed 4 bases from V and 2 bases from J; junction bases left unmatched: 2. Germline CDR1 is SGDLS and CDR2 is YYNGEE.

This rearrangement joins TRBV30 to TRBJ2-7; 8 bases match TRBD1. The V gene end was trimmed by 1 base and the J gene end by 2 bases; junction bases not matched to a gene: 19. CDR3 length: 19 residues. Germline V gene data show CDR1 as GTSNPN and CDR2 as SVGIG (reference sequence). CDR3 bases: TGTGCCTGGAGTGCCCTGACAGGGGCACATTTATTTGTACCCTACGAGCAGTACTTC. This gives the protein CAWSALTGAHLFVPYEQYF.

This chain links TRBV7-2 with TRBJ2-5, with TRBD2 matching over 10 bases. The V gene's germline CDR1 is SGHTA and CDR2 FQGNSA. V gave up 1 base and J gave up 1 base; unmatched junction bases: 6. The CDR3 runs to 17 residues. The CDR3 region is CASSLVRLAGFQETQYF. The CDR3, as DNA: TGTGCCAGCAGCTTAGTGCGACTAGCGGGCTTCCAAGAGACCCAGTACTTC. The full variable domain, its missing parts supplied by reference TRBV7-2 and TRBJ2-5, is GAGVSQSPSNKVTEKGKDVELRCDPISGHTALYWYRQSLGQGLEFLIYFQGNSAPDKSGLPSDRFSAERTGGSVSTLTIQRTQQEDSAVYLCASSLVRLAGFQETQYFGPGTRLLVL.